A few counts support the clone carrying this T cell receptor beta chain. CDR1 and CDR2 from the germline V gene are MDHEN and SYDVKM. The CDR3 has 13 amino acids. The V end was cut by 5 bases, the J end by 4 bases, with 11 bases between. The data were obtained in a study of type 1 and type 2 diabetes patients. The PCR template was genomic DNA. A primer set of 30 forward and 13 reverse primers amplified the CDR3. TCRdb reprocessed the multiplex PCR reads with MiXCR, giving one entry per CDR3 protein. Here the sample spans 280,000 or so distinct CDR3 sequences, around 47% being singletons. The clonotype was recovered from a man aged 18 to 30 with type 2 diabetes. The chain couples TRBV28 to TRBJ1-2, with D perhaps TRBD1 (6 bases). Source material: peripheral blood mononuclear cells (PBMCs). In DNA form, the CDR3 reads TGTGCCAGCAGTCCCAGGGGAACCTATGGCTACACCTTC. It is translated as CASSPRGTYGYTF.